Listed below are T cell receptor beta chains from one sample, sequenced in a study of human T cells and chemical hapten exposure. TCRdb reanalysed the RACE reads using MiXCR and keeps one entry per CDR3 protein. The sample shows some 36,000 distinct CDR3 sequences, 10% to 13% of them seen only once. Here the sequenced sample was whole blood, taken in connection with sensitization to the hapten diphenylcyclopropenone (DPC). Receptor source: a man aged 50 to 59 with alopecia areata. Some clones in this sample may be carry-over from other donors' samples. The CDR3 runs from the conserved cysteine through the conserved F or W. The D gene is left open where the match is weak. The listing skips clone size in some rows; elsewhere it reads once, few, many or a size class.

J gene: TRBJ1-1; D gene: NA; V gene: TRBV10-3; clone size: few; CDR3 protein: CAISESGGNTEAFF; CDR3 DNA: TGTGCCATCAGTGAGTCGGGGGGAAACACTGAAGCTTTCTTT
J gene: TRBJ1-4; D gene: NA; V gene: TRBV6-5; clone size: NA; CDR3 protein: CASSPSLRAESEKLFF; CDR3 DNA: TGTGCCAGCAGTCCCAGCCTAAGGGCGGAAAGTGAAAAACTGTTTTTT
J gene: TRBJ2-5; D gene: NA; V gene: TRBV29-1; clone size: many; CDR3 protein: CSVESGGETQYF; CDR3 DNA: TGCAGCGTTGAGTCAGGAGGGGAGACCCAGTACTTC
J gene: TRBJ2-3; D gene: TRBD1; V gene: TRBV29-1; clone size: many; CDR3 protein: CSATGTGGTDTQYF; CDR3 DNA: TGCAGCGCAACCGGGACAGGGGGCACAGATACGCAGTATTTT
J gene: TRBJ1-1; D gene: TRBD1; V gene: TRBV2; clone size: many; CDR3 protein: CASSQGENTEAFF; CDR3 DNA: TGTGCCAGCAGTCAGGGGGAGAACACTGAAGCTTTCTTT
J gene: TRBJ2-7; D gene: TRBD1; V gene: TRBV6-5; clone size: few; CDR3 protein: CASSRGTASYEQYF; CDR3 DNA: TGTGCCAGCAGTAGGGGGACAGCATCCTACGAGCAGTACTTC
J gene: TRBJ2-2; D gene: NA; V gene: TRBV29-1; clone size: NA; CDR3 protein: CSVVAQGGGELFF; CDR3 DNA: TGCAGCGTTGTAGCACAGGGAGGCGGGGAGCTGTTTTTT
J gene: TRBJ1-2; D gene: TRBD1; V gene: TRBV11-2; clone size: many; CDR3 protein: CASSLEGQGTEGYTF; CDR3 DNA: TGTGCCAGCAGCTTAGAGGGACAGGGGACGGAAGGCTACACCTTC
J gene: TRBJ2-1; D gene: NA; V gene: TRBV7-9; clone size: NA; CDR3 protein: CASSRLAYNEQFF; CDR3 DNA: TGTGCCAGCAGCCGGCTCGCCTACAATGAGCAGTTCTTC
J gene: TRBJ2-7; D gene: NA; V gene: TRBV28; clone size: many; CDR3 protein: CASRGFSGQAYEQYF; CDR3 DNA: TGTGCCAGCAGGGGCTTTAGCGGACAGGCCTACGAGCAGTACTTC
J gene: TRBJ2-5; D gene: NA; V gene: TRBV11-2; clone size: many; CDR3 protein: CASSPWVSETQYF; CDR3 DNA: TGTGCCAGCAGCCCTTGGGTTTCAGAGACCCAGTACTTC
J gene: TRBJ1-6; D gene: NA; V gene: TRBV11-2; clone size: NA; CDR3 protein: CASVQGFSSPLHF; CDR3 DNA: TGTGCCAGCGTACAGGGATTTAGTTCACCCCTCCACTTT
J gene: TRBJ2-1; D gene: NA; V gene: TRBV30; clone size: many; CDR3 protein: CAWSPRDEQFF; CDR3 DNA: TGTGCCTGGAGTCCCCGCGATGAGCAGTTCTTC
J gene: TRBJ2-5; D gene: TRBD1; V gene: TRBV7-9; clone size: NA; CDR3 protein: CASSPIGTGQETQYF; CDR3 DNA: TGTGCCAGCAGCCCGATCGGGACAGGGCAAGAGACCCAGTACTTC
J gene: TRBJ2-1; D gene: TRBD2; V gene: TRBV10-1; clone size: NA; CDR3 protein: CASSDAGGAVYNEQFF; CDR3 DNA: TGCGCCAGCAGTGATGCGGGGGGAGCCGTATACAATGAGCAGTTCTTC
J gene: TRBJ2-4; D gene: NA; V gene: TRBV23-1; clone size: many; CDR3 protein: CASSQSGYLLAKNIQYF; CDR3 DNA: TGCGCCAGCAGTCAATCGGGATACCTACTAGCCAAAAACATTCAGTACTTC
J gene: TRBJ2-7; D gene: TRBD1; V gene: TRBV28; clone size: NA; CDR3 protein: CASTSTGGNTYEQYF; CDR3 DNA: TGTGCCAGCACTTCGACAGGGGGTAATACCTACGAGCAGTACTTC
J gene: TRBJ2-5; D gene: TRBD1; V gene: TRBV29-1; clone size: NA; CDR3 protein: CSAAYGTGGKETQYF; CDR3 DNA: TGCAGCGCAGCTTACGGGACAGGGGGAAAAGAGACCCAGTACTTC
J gene: TRBJ1-5; D gene: NA; V gene: TRBV20-1; clone size: NA; CDR3 protein: CSAFPNARNQPQHF; CDR3 DNA: TGCAGTGCGTTCCCAAACGCCCGAAATCAGCCCCAGCATTTT
J gene: TRBJ2-3; D gene: NA; V gene: TRBV27; clone size: few; CDR3 protein: CASSFVGGTDTQYF; CDR3 DNA: TGTGCCAGCAGTTTTGTGGGAGGCACAGATACGCAGTATTTT
J gene: TRBJ2-1; D gene: TRBD2; V gene: TRBV5-8; clone size: many; CDR3 protein: CASSLGLAGKNEQFF; CDR3 DNA: TGTGCCAGCAGCTTAGGACTAGCGGGAAAAAATGAGCAGTTCTTC
J gene: TRBJ2-6; D gene: NA; V gene: TRBV5-4; clone size: NA; CDR3 protein: CASSGWGSGANVLTF; CDR3 DNA: TGTGCCAGCAGTGGATGGGGATCTGGGGCCAACGTCCTGACTTTC
J gene: TRBJ2-4; D gene: TRBD2; V gene: TRBV2; clone size: NA; CDR3 protein: CASSATSGNTKNIQYF; CDR3 DNA: TGTGCCAGCAGCGCAACTAGCGGAAACACCAAAAACATTCAGTACTTC
J gene: TRBJ2-3; D gene: TRBD2; V gene: TRBV6-2/TRBV6-3; clone size: NA; CDR3 protein: CASRPLAGPSTDTQYF; CDR3 DNA: TGTGCCAGCAGACCCCTAGCGGGTCCTAGCACAGATACGCAGTATTTT
J gene: TRBJ1-2; D gene: TRBD1; V gene: TRBV3-1; clone size: many; CDR3 protein: CASSQDLSDRGYGYTF; CDR3 DNA: TGTGCCAGCAGCCAAGATCTTAGTGACAGGGGCTATGGCTACACCTTC
J gene: TRBJ2-1; D gene: NA; V gene: TRBV3-1; clone size: few; CDR3 protein: CASSQVRGFSSYNEQFF; CDR3 DNA: TGTGCCAGCAGCCAAGTTAGGGGCTTCAGCTCCTACAATGAGCAGTTCTTC
J gene: TRBJ1-1; D gene: NA; V gene: TRBV20-1; clone size: many; CDR3 protein: CSAWEAEGNTEAFF; CDR3 DNA: TGCAGTGCTTGGGAGGCGGAAGGGAACACTGAAGCTTTCTTT
J gene: TRBJ2-7; D gene: TRBD2; V gene: TRBV11-2; clone size: NA; CDR3 protein: CASRWRGGSYEQYF; CDR3 DNA: TGTGCCAGCAGATGGCGGGGGGGCAGCTACGAGCAGTACTTC
J gene: TRBJ2-1; D gene: NA; V gene: TRBV3-1; clone size: few; CDR3 protein: CASSFRLSNEQFF; CDR3 DNA: TGTGCCAGCAGCTTCCGACTATCCAATGAGCAGTTCTTC
J gene: TRBJ1-3; D gene: NA; V gene: TRBV6-6; clone size: NA; CDR3 protein: CASSYSTGGRRSGNTIYF; CDR3 DNA: TGTGCCAGCAGTTACTCGACCGGGGGGCGCAGGTCTGGAAACACCATATATTTT
J gene: TRBJ2-4; D gene: NA; V gene: TRBV7-2; clone size: few; CDR3 protein: CASSLSRVGNIQYF; CDR3 DNA: TGTGCCAGCAGCTTATCTAGAGTCGGGAACATTCAGTACTTC
J gene: TRBJ2-1; D gene: TRBD2; V gene: TRBV5-4; clone size: NA; CDR3 protein: CASSLDGPSGRPISPNEQFF; CDR3 DNA: TGTGCCAGCAGCTTGGACGGGCCTAGCGGGAGACCGATATCCCCCAATGAGCAGTTCTTC
J gene: TRBJ2-1; D gene: NA; V gene: TRBV6-5; clone size: many; CDR3 protein: CASTVLSGSPHEQFF; CDR3 DNA: TGTGCCAGCACCGTCTTGAGTGGCAGTCCACATGAGCAGTTCTTC
J gene: TRBJ2-7; D gene: NA; V gene: TRBV4-3; clone size: NA; CDR3 protein: CASFKAWGEQYF; CDR3 DNA: TGCGCCAGTTTTAAGGCCTGGGGCGAGCAGTACTTC
J gene: TRBJ2-7; D gene: TRBD2; V gene: TRBV28; clone size: NA; CDR3 protein: CASDPASAGGTYEQYF; CDR3 DNA: TGTGCCAGCGACCCCGCCTCGGCGGGAGGGACCTACGAGCAGTACTTC
J gene: TRBJ2-4; D gene: NA; V gene: TRBV12-3/TRBV12-4; clone size: few; CDR3 protein: CASRPGGGLAKNIQYF; CDR3 DNA: TGTGCCAGCAGACCCGGGGGCGGGCTAGCCAAAAACATTCAGTACTTC
J gene: TRBJ2-2; D gene: NA; V gene: TRBV6-2/TRBV6-3; clone size: few; CDR3 protein: CASSPRDTGELFF; CDR3 DNA: TGTGCCAGCAGTCCCCGGGACACCGGGGAGCTGTTTTTT
J gene: TRBJ2-1; D gene: TRBD2; V gene: TRBV10-3; clone size: few; CDR3 protein: CAISDLNVRLAGSHNEQFF; CDR3 DNA: TGTGCCATCAGTGACCTAAACGTTCGACTAGCGGGATCCCACAATGAGCAGTTCTTC
J gene: TRBJ2-1; D gene: TRBD2; V gene: TRBV7-9; clone size: few; CDR3 protein: CASSLGTSGRQALRDEQFF; CDR3 DNA: TGTGCCAGCAGCCTAGGGACTAGCGGGAGGCAGGCCCTACGGGATGAGCAGTTCTTC
J gene: TRBJ1-5; D gene: TRBD1; V gene: TRBV18; clone size: many; CDR3 protein: CASSAPRGPGQGSQPQHF; CDR3 DNA: TGTGCCAGCTCAGCACCACGTGGACCGGGACAGGGGTCTCAGCCCCAGCATTTT
J gene: TRBJ1-2; D gene: NA; V gene: TRBV4-1; clone size: many; CDR3 protein: CASGNYGYTF; CDR3 DNA: TGCGCCAGCGGTAATTATGGCTACACCTTC
J gene: TRBJ1-2; D gene: NA; V gene: TRBV6-6; clone size: few; CDR3 protein: CASSYSIQGGGYTF; CDR3 DNA: TGTGCCAGCAGTTACTCGATACAGGGCGGCGGCTACACCTTC
J gene: TRBJ1-2; D gene: NA; V gene: TRBV29-1; clone size: few; CDR3 protein: CSVDLAGDYGYTF; CDR3 DNA: TGCAGCGTGGACTTGGCGGGGGACTATGGCTACACCTTC
J gene: TRBJ2-1; D gene: TRBD2; V gene: TRBV7-8; clone size: many; CDR3 protein: CASSLGAGEGYNEQFF; CDR3 DNA: TGTGCCAGCAGCTTAGGGGCGGGAGAAGGTTACAATGAGCAGTTCTTC
J gene: TRBJ2-7; D gene: NA; V gene: TRBV3-1; clone size: many; CDR3 protein: CASSPGPVYEQYF; CDR3 DNA: TGTGCCAGCAGCCCCGGCCCGGTCTACGAGCAGTACTTC
J gene: TRBJ2-1; D gene: TRBD2; V gene: TRBV4-1; clone size: many; CDR3 protein: CASSHLAAAYNEQFF; CDR3 DNA: TGCGCCAGCAGCCACCTAGCGGCCGCCTACAATGAGCAGTTCTTC